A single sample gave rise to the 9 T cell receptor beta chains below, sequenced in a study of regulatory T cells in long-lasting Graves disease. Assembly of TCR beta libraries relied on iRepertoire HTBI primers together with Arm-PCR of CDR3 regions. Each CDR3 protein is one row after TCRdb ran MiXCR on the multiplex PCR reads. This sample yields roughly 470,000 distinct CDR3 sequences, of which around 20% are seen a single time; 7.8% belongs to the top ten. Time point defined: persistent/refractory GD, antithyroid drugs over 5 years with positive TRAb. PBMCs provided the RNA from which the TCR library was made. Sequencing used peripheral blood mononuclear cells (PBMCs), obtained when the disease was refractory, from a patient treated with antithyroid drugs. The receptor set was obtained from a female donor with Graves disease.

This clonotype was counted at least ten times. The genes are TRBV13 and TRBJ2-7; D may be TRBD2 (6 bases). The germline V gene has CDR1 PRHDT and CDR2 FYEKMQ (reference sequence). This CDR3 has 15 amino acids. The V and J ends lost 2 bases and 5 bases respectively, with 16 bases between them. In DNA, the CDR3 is TGTGCCAGCAGCTTATCGGGAGTTTCCCCCAACGAGCAGTACTTC. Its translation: CASSLSGVSPNEQYF.

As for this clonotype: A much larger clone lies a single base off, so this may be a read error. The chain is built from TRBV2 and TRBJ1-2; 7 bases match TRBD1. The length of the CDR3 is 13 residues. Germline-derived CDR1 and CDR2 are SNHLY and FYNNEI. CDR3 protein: CAGSEEGARGYTF. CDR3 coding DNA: TGTGCCGGCAGTGAAGAGGGGGCGAGGGGCTACACCTTC.

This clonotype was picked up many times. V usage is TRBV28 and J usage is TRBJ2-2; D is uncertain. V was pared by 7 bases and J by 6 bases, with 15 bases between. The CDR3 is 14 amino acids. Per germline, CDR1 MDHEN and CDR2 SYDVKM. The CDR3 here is CASNGFAFSGELFF. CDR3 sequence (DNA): TGTGCCAGCAACGGTTTCGCGTTCTCCGGGGAGCTGTTTTTT.

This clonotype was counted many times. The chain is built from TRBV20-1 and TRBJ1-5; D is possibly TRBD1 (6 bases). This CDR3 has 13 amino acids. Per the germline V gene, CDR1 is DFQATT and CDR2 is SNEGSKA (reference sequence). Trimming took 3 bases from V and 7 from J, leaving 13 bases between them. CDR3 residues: CSASGTGRQPQHF. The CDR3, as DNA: TGCAGTGCTAGTGGAACAGGGAGGCAGCCCCAGCATTTT.

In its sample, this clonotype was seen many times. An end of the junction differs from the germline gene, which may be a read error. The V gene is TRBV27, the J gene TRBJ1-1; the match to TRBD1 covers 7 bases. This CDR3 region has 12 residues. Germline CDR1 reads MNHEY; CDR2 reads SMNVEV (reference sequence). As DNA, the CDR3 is TGTGCCAGCAGTCGGGAGGGGGCCAGCTGGAGGTTT. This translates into CASSREGASWRF.

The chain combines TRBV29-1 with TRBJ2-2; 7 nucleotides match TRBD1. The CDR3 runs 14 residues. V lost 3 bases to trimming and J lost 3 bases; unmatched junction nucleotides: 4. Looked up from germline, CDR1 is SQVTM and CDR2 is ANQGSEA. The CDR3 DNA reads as TGCAGCGTTGACTGGACAGGAGACACCGGGGAGCTGTTTTTT. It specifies CSVDWTGDTGELFF.

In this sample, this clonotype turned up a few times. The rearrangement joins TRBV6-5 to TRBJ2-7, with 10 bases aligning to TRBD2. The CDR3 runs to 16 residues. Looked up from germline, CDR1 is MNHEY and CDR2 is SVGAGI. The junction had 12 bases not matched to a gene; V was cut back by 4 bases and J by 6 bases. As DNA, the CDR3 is TGTGCCAGCAGTTCCATCCAGCGGGAGGGCCTGTTCGAGCAGTACTTC. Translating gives CASSSIQREGLFEQYF.

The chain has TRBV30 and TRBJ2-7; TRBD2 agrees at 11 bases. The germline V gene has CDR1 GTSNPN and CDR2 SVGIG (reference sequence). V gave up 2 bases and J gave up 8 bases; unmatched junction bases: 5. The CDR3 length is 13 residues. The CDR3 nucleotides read TGTGCCTGGAGTAGACTAGCGGGATACAAGCAGTACTTC. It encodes CAWSRLAGYKQYF.

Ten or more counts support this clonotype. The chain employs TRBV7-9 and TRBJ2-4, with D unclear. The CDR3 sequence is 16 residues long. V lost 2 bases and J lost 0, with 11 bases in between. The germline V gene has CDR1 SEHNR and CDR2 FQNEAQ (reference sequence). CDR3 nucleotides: TGTGCCAGCAGCTTAATTACTTCCCTAGCCAAAAACATTCAGTACTTC. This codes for CASSLITSLAKNIQYF.